The 3 T cell receptor beta chains below all came from one sample that was sequenced in a study of Ad26.COV2.S vaccination and SARS-CoV-2 variants. As to treatment: some 20 received Ad26.COV2.S at low or high dose, single or two shots; about 5 received placebo; per-sample allocation not given. Collection of samples fell on day 63 after the first vaccine or placebo injection. The protocol was immunoSEQ multiplex PCR, while the TCRdb copy is restricted to in-frame clones and leaves out a portion. The sample consists of more than 350,000 clones, 75% to 95% of them appearing once. This material consisted of peripheral blood, taken in a trial of Ad26.COV2.S vaccine versus placebo. These receptors were taken from a person between 18 and 65 years old who received the Ad26.COV2.S COVID-19 vaccine or a placebo.

This chain links TRBV19 with TRBJ1-2; D is unclear. The CDR3 sequence is 14 residues long. V shed 5 bases and J shed 2 bases, with 12 bases lying between them. Germline V gene lookup returns CDR1 LNHDA and CDR2 SQIVND (reference sequence). Here the CDR3 DNA reads TGTGCCAGTAGTGCCGTCGGGGAGAACTATGGCTACACCTTC. It encodes CASSAVGENYGYTF.

The chain links TRBV5-4 to TRBJ2-1; no firm D call. CDR3 length equals 11 residues. The V gene lost 2 bases and the J gene lost 7 bases, with 4 bases spanning the gap. Germline CDR1 SGHNT, CDR2 YYREEE (reference sequence). The CDR3 DNA reads as TGTGCCAGCAGCTTTGTTAATGAGCAGTTCTTC. This translates into CASSFVNEQFF.

The CDR3 here is CASSIDPPGGDSGYEQYF. The CDR3 DNA is TGTGCCAGTAGTATAGATCCGCCAGGGGGCGATTCTGGCTACGAGCAGTACTTC. The genes are TRBV19 and TRBJ2-7, with 8 bases identical to TRBD1. The CDR3 spans 18 residues. CDR1 and CDR2 from the germline V gene are LNHDA and SQIVND (reference sequence). V shed 0 bases, J shed 3 bases, and the junction held 13 bases outside the gene matches.